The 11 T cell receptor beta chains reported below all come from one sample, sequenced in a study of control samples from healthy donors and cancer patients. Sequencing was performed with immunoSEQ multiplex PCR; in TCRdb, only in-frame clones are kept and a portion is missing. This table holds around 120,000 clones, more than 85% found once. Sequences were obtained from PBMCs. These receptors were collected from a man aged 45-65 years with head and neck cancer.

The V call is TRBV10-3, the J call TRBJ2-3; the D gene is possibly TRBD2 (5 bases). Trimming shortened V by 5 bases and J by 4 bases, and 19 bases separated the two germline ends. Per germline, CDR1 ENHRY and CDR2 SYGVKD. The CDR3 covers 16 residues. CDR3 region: CAISPGNSVIPDTQYF. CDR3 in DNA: TGTGCCATCAGTCCGGGGAACTCCGTTATCCCAGATACGCAGTATTTT.

In DNA, the CDR3 is TGTGCCAGCAGCAATTACAATCAGCCCCAGCATTTT. It specifies CASSNYNQPQHF. This chain connects TRBV7-2 to TRBJ1-5; no reliable D call. Trimming cost V 5 bases and J 3 bases, with 5 bases left between them. This CDR3 is built from 12 residues. Germline CDR1 reads SGHTA; CDR2 reads FQGNSA.

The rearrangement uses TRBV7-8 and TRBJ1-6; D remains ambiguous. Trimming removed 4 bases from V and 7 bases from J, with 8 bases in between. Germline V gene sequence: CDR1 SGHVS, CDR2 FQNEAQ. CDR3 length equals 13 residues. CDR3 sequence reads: CASSSGLNSPLHF. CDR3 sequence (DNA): TGTGCCAGCAGCTCCGGACTGAATTCACCCCTCCACTTT.

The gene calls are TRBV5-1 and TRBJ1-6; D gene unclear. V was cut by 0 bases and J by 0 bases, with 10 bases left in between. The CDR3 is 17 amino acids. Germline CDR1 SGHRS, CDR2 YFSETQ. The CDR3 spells CASSLEAASSYNSPLHF. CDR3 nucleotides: TGCGCCAGCAGCTTGGAGGCAGCTAGCTCCTATAATTCACCCCTCCACTTT.

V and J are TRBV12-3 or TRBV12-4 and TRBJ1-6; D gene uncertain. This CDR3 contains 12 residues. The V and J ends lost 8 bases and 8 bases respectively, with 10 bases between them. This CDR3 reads CASSVGDSPLHF. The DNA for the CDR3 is TGTGCCAGCTCAGTTGGGGATTCACCCCTCCACTTT.

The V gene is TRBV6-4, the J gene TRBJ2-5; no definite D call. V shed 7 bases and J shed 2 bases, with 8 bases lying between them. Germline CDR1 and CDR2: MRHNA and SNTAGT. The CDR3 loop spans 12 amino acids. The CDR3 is CASKWGQETQYF. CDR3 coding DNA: TGTGCCAGCAAATGGGGACAAGAGACCCAGTACTTC.

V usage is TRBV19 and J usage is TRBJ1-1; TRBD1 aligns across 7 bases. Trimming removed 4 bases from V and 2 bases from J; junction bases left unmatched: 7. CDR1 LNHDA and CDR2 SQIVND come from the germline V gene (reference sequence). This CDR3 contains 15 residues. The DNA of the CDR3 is TGTGCCAGTAGTACCGACAGGGCGGGAAACACTGAAGCTTTCTTT. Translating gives CASSTDRAGNTEAFF.

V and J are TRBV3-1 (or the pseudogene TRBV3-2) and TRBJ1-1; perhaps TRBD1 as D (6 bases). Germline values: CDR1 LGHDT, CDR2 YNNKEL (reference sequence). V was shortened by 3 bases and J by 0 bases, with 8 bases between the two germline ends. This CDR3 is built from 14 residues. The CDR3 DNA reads TGTGCCAGCAGCCACGGGGGCTTGAACACTGAAGCTTTCTTT. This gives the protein CASSHGGLNTEAFF.

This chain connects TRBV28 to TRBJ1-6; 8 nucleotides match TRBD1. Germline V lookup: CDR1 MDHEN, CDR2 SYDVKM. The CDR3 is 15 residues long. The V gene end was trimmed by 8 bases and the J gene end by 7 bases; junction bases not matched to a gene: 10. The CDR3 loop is CASDSQGAGNSPLHF. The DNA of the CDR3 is TGTGCCAGCGACTCTCAGGGGGCGGGAAATTCACCCCTCCACTTT.

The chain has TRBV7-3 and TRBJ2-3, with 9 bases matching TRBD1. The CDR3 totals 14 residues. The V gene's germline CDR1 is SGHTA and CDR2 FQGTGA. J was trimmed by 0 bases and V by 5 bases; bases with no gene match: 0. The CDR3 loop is CASSDRGSTDTQYF. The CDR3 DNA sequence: TGTGCCAGCAGCGACAGGGGGAGCACAGATACGCAGTATTTT.

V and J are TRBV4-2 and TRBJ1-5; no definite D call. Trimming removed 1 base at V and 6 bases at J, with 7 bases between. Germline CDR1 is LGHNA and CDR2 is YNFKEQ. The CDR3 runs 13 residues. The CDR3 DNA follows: TGTGCCAGCAGCCAAGTCGCAGGTCAGCCCCAGCATTTT. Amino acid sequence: CASSQVAGQPQHF.